This T cell receptor beta chain comes out of a study of control samples from healthy donors and cancer patients (dated by TCRdb to 2018 to 2021). A remark on this clone: The antigen it binds to is not known. No base quality values were provided; no much bigger clone lies one nucleotide off.

Libraries were prepared through the immunoSEQ multiplex PCR assay. This immuneACCESS table, as held by TCRdb, lists in-frame sequences with V and J called but not all clones. Of the missing ones, under half trace to an unresolved V gene in checked studies; the others have no known cause. The sample data list 70,000 to 75,000 clones, and approximately 94% of these were observed just once. Of the sample, 2.5% to 3% falls within the top ten clones. The CDR3 sequence holds 15 residues, the cysteine and phenylalanine included. Only the CDR3 DNA is retained, 45 bases long and in frame from the first base. The germline V end is reduced by 7 bases and the J end by 5 bases; junction bases left unmatched: 8. Reading the germline V gene (reference sequence) gives CDR1 LNHDA and CDR2 SQIVND.

The receptor was isolated from a woman aged 25 to 45 in good health. The sample comprised blood. The chain is made from TRBV19 and TRBJ1-5; TRBD1 matches 10 bases in the middle. Here the CDR3 is given as CASTLGTGADQPQHF. The DNA reads as follows: TGTGCCAGTACGCTAGGGACAGGGGCCGATCAGCCCCAGCATTTT.